The sequence of this T cell receptor beta chain was determined in a study of cytomegalovirus exposure and HLA in healthy donors. Study-wide findings and caveats: In vitro checks showed that three CMV-associated chains really do target CMV antigens. Later analysis associated a missense DCLRE1C variant with TCR beta V- and J-gene trimming. An analysis done earlier found most TCR beta V segments productive about 87% or about 30% of the time.

Turning to this clone: Its antigen is not known.

PCR employed 60 Vbeta and 13 Jbeta primers. This table comes from immunoSEQ multiplex PCR, and its TCRdb copy is limited to in-frame clones, with some not included. The sample contains around 170,000 clones, around four fifths of which appear only once. The V gene lost 7 bases and the J gene lost 6 bases, with 19 bases spanning the gap. Germline CDR1 reads SQVTM; CDR2 reads ANQGSEA. CDR3 size: 14 residues. The chain combines TRBV29-1 with TRBJ2-4, with D possibly being TRBD1 (6 bases). This TCR came from a man younger than 35 in good health and CMV-seronegative. The sequencing input was PBMCs. CDR3 bases: TGCAGCGCCCAAGATAGACAGGCGGGAAACATTCAGTACTTC. Its protein is CSAQDRQAGNIQYF.